This T cell receptor (beta chain) was sequenced during a study of cytotoxic CD8 clonotypes in ibrutinib-treated CLL. Study as a whole: Outcomes included some 24 partial and 2 complete responses; after median roughly 65 months, roughly 14 stayed remitted and 12 progressed. Following treatment for a median roughly 12 months, range 6 to 36, response samples were then taken.

PBMCs were cryopreserved, and roughly 2 micrograms of genomic DNA from them went into TCR beta libraries. CDR3 size: 13 residues. CDR1 MNHNS and CDR2 SASEGT come from the germline V gene. V was clipped by 7 bases and J by 0 bases, with 9 bases between them. TCRdb keeps only in-frame clones here, not all; method: immunoSEQ multiplex PCR. The sample consists of approximately 200,000 clones, about 72% of them appearing once. The sequence came from a human donor with chronic lymphocytic leukemia. Material: PBMCs, obtained after 24 months of ibrutinib treatment. This chain joins TRBV6-1 and TRBJ1-2, with a tentative D call TRBD1 (5 bases). The CDR3 protein is CASIETANYGYTF. DNA of the CDR3: TGTGCCAGCATCGAGACAGCTAACTATGGCTACACCTTC.